A selection of T cell receptor beta chains follows, all from one sample in a study of blood T cell repertoires in COVID-19. Profiling relied on immunoSEQ multiplex PCR, and the TCRdb table lists in-frame clones only, not all of them. The table lists about 20,000 clones, about 89% of them singletons. Sequenced material: peripheral blood. These receptors originate from a woman in her sixties with active COVID-19. The CDR3 runs from the conserved cysteine through the conserved F or W. Each record gives: clone size, V gene, D gene, J gene, CDR3 length, CDR3 protein, CDR3 DNA. D genes are given only for firm matches. Clone sizes are given selectively: once, few, many, or a class where the clone is expanded.

NA,TRBV7-3,TRBD2,TRBJ2-1,15,CASSPSGAGYNEQFF,TGTGCCAGCAGCCCCAGCGGGGCTGGATACAATGAGCAGTTCTTC
NA,TRBV14,NA,TRBJ1-2,13,CASSRGIQYGYTF,TGTGCCAGCAGCCGCGGGATTCAATATGGCTACACCTTC
NA,TRBV27,NA,TRBJ1-2,13,CASSLQGSYGYTF,TGTGCCAGCAGTTTGCAGGGTAGCTATGGCTACACCTTC
NA,TRBV7-8,TRBD2,TRBJ2-2,18,CASGRRLAGAMNTGELFF,TGTGCCAGCGGACGGAGACTAGCGGGGGCCATGAACACCGGGGAGCTGTTTTTT
once,TRBV7-2,NA,TRBJ2-3,15,CASSLVGSGTDTQYF,TGTGCCAGCAGCTTAGTAGGGAGTGGCACAGATACGCAGTATTTT
NA,TRBV6-5,NA,TRBJ2-1,12,CASSSTYNEQFF,TGTGCCAGCAGTTCCACTTACAATGAGCAGTTCTTC
NA,TRBV5-1,NA,TRBJ2-3,16,CASSLASRHKSDTQYF,TGCGCCAGCAGCTTGGCCTCGAGACACAAGAGCGATACGCAGTATTTT
NA,TRBV5-4,NA,TRBJ1-2,13,CASSDPRGYGYTF,TGTGCCAGCAGCGATCCTAGGGGCTATGGCTACACCTTC
NA,TRBV19,TRBD1,TRBJ2-2,13,CATTGENTGELFF,TGTGCCACTACAGGGGAGAACACCGGGGAGCTGTTTTTT
NA,TRBV19,NA,TRBJ2-2,15,CASSIPVPSTGELFF,TGTGCCAGTAGTATCCCGGTCCCTAGCACCGGGGAGCTGTTTTTT
few,TRBV6-5,NA,TRBJ2-7,15,CASKPSQGDFYEQYF,TGTGCCAGCAAACCGTCCCAGGGGGACTTCTACGAGCAGTACTTC
NA,TRBV11-2,TRBD1,TRBJ2-1,17,CASSSPHRGPAYNEQFF,TGTGCCAGCAGCTCACCACACAGGGGCCCCGCCTACAATGAGCAGTTCTTC
NA,TRBV10-3,NA,TRBJ2-5,13,CAISPDTPETQYF,TGTGCCATCAGTCCGGACACCCCAGAGACCCAGTACTTC
NA,TRBV11-1,NA,TRBJ1-1,15,CASSTEVSENTEAFF,TGTGCCAGCAGTACCGAGGTCTCAGAGAACACTGAAGCTTTCTTT
few,TRBV19,TRBD1,TRBJ2-7,16,CASSIRQGTGSYEQYF,TGTGCCAGTAGTATCAGGCAGGGGACAGGCAGCTACGAGCAGTACTTC
NA,TRBV5-5,NA,TRBJ1-2,13,CASSHPQGHGYTF,TGTGCCAGCAGCCACCCACAGGGACATGGCTACACCTTC
NA,TRBV10-3,NA,TRBJ1-1,15,CAISERGIGNTEAFF,TGTGCCATCAGTGAGAGGGGGATCGGGAACACTGAAGCTTTCTTT
NA,TRBV5-1,TRBD1,TRBJ2-3,15,CASSSDRSSTDTQYF,TGCGCCAGCAGCTCGGACAGGTCTAGCACAGATACGCAGTATTTT
NA,TRBV4-1,TRBD1,TRBJ2-5,15,CASSQVQGAGETQYF,TGCGCCAGCAGCCAAGTACAGGGGGCGGGAGAGACCCAGTACTTC
once,TRBV6-5,NA,TRBJ1-1,15,CASSYGTTGMTEAFF,TGTGCCAGCAGTTACGGGACTACGGGCATGACTGAAGCTTTCTTT
NA,TRBV7-7,NA,TRBJ1-5,16,CASSLDPEDGNQPQHF,TGTGCCAGCAGCTTAGACCCGGAGGATGGGAATCAGCCCCAGCATTTT
NA,TRBV18,NA,TRBJ2-2,14,CASSPILDTGELFF,TGTGCCAGCTCACCAATTCTAGACACCGGGGAGCTGTTTTTT
NA,TRBV6-1,NA,TRBJ1-3,15,CASSETGTTGNTIYF,TGTGCCAGCAGTGAAACAGGGACCACGGGAAACACCATATATTTT
NA,TRBV2,NA,TRBJ1-2,14,CASSVGTSLYGYTF,TGTGCCAGCAGTGTTGGGACAAGCCTTTATGGCTACACCTTC
NA,TRBV18,NA,TRBJ1-1,15,CASSPGIGDNTEAFF,TGTGCCAGCTCACCAGGGATCGGGGATAACACTGAAGCTTTCTTT
NA,TRBV19,TRBD1,TRBJ1-5,16,CASRGQGGYSNQPQHF,TGTGCCAGTAGAGGACAGGGCGGTTATAGCAATCAGCCCCAGCATTTT
NA,TRBV5-8,TRBD1,TRBJ1-5,15,CASSLRQGGREPQHF,TGTGCCAGCAGCTTGCGACAGGGCGGGAGGGAGCCCCAGCATTTT
once,TRBV6-5,TRBD1,TRBJ1-4,13,CASNRDRGEKLFF,TGTGCCAGCAACCGGGACAGAGGCGAAAAACTGTTTTTT
NA,TRBV5-4,TRBD2,TRBJ2-3,17,CASSLDLAGGLKDTQYF,TGTGCCAGCAGCTTGGACCTAGCGGGGGGGCTTAAAGATACGCAGTATTTT
NA,TRBV10-3,TRBD2,TRBJ2-3,16,CAIRLGLAGLGDTQYF,TGTGCCATCAGACTCGGACTAGCGGGTCTCGGAGATACGCAGTATTTT
NA,TRBV9,NA,TRBJ1-2,14,CASSMTQFNYGYTF,TGTGCCAGCAGTATGACTCAGTTTAACTATGGCTACACCTTC
NA,TRBV18,TRBD1,TRBJ2-5,16,CASSPIDRAFQETQYF,TGTGCCAGCTCACCAATTGACAGGGCTTTTCAAGAGACCCAGTACTTC
NA,TRBV2,NA,TRBJ2-5,16,CASTPSVGGVGETQYF,TGTGCCAGCACTCCGTCTGTCGGGGGAGTTGGGGAGACCCAGTACTTC
NA,TRBV18,NA,TRBJ1-3,18,CASSPWARSTHTGNTIYF,TGTGCCAGCTCACCGTGGGCCCGAAGCACCCATACTGGAAACACCATATATTTT
NA,TRBV5-6,TRBD1,TRBJ1-2,15,CASIDRLQGANGYTF,TGTGCCAGCATCGATCGCCTACAGGGGGCAAATGGCTACACCTTC
once,TRBV2,NA,TRBJ2-7,15,CASTRGNLESYEQYF,TGTGCCAGCACTAGGGGAAACCTAGAATCCTACGAGCAGTACTTC
NA,TRBV2,NA,TRBJ1-5,14,CASSGTGKVQPQHF,TGTGCCAGCAGTGGGACTGGGAAAGTTCAGCCCCAGCATTTT
NA,TRBV5-1,TRBD2,TRBJ2-3,15,CASSLGLGGTDTQYF,TGCGCCAGCAGCTTGGGATTGGGGGGGACAGATACGCAGTATTTT
NA,TRBV19,NA,TRBJ1-1,13,CASSIRGSTEAFF,TGTGCCAGTAGTATTAGGGGATCCACTGAAGCTTTCTTT
NA,TRBV5-4,TRBD1,TRBJ2-1,15,CASSLPGQVTDEQFF,TGTGCCAGCAGCCTCCCGGGACAGGTAACCGATGAGCAGTTCTTC
NA,TRBV5-4,TRBD2,TRBJ2-5,14,CASSSGGTQETQYF,TGTGCCAGCAGCTCGGGGGGGACTCAAGAGACCCAGTACTTC
few,TRBV25-1,TRBD1,TRBJ1-6,13,CASREDRDSPLHF,TGTGCCAGCAGAGAGGACAGGGATTCACCCCTCCACTTT